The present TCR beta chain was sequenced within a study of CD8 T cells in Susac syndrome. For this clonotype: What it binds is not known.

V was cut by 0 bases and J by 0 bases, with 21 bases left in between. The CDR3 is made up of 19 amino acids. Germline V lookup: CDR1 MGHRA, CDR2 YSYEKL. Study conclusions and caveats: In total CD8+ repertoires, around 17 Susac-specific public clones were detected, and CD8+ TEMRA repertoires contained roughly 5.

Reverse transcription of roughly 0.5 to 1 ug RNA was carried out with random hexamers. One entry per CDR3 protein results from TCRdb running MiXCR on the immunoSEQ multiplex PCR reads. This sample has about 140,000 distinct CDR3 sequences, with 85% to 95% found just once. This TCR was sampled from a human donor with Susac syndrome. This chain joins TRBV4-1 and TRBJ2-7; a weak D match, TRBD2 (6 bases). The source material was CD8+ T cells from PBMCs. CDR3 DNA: TGCGCCAGCAGCCAAGATCTGGGACTCCGTTTTAAGTACTCCTACGAGCAGTACTTC. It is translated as CASSQDLGLRFKYSYEQYF.